The 26 T cell receptor beta chains below come from one sample, sequenced in a study of blood T cell repertoires in COVID-19. Profiled with immunoSEQ multiplex PCR; TCRdb holds only in-frame clones, not every one. Of over 200,000 clones in the sample, around 90% were seen once. The material sequenced was peripheral blood. The receptors were gathered from a man between 18 and 29 years old with active or convalescent COVID-19.

The chain employs TRBV19 and TRBJ2-1; D is unresolved. The CDR3 runs to 15 residues. From germline, CDR1 is LNHDA and CDR2 SQIVND (reference sequence). V dropped 6 bases and J dropped 0 bases, with 12 bases sitting between them. CDR3 protein: CASSRSQNSYNEQFF. The DNA for the CDR3 is TGTGCCAGTAGCCGGAGCCAGAACTCCTACAATGAGCAGTTCTTC. The complete variable domain, with remaining parts taken from reference TRBV19 and TRBJ2-1, reads DGGITQSPKYLFRKEGQNVTLSCEQNLNHDAMYWYRQDPGQGLRLIYYSQIVNDFQKGDIAEGYSVSREKKESFPLTVTSAQKNPTAFYLCASSRSQNSYNEQFFGPGTRLTVL.

V gene TRBV7-9 combines with J gene TRBJ2-5; unclear D gene. With 3 bases removed from V and 7 bases from J, the gap between germline ends came to 6 bases. This CDR3 contains 11 residues. Germline V CDR1 and CDR2: SEHNR, FQNEAQ (reference sequence). DNA for the CDR3: TGTGCCAGCAGCTTTTTGCGGACCCAGTACTTC. Translation: CASSFLRTQYF.

V gene TRBV15 combines with J gene TRBJ1-1, with D possibly TRBD1 on 6 matching bases. Germline V gene lookup returns CDR1 LNHNV and CDR2 YYDKDF (reference sequence). This CDR3 has 14 residues. The V gene lost 5 bases and the J gene lost 1 base, with 11 bases spanning the gap. CDR3: CATSEDRQNTEAFF. In DNA, the CDR3 is TGTGCCACCAGCGAGGACAGACAGAACACTGAAGCTTTCTTT.

V and J are TRBV13 and TRBJ2-3, with D perhaps TRBD1 (6 bases). The CDR3 runs to 15 residues. The germline gives CDR1 PRHDT, CDR2 FYEKMQ (reference sequence). Trimming pared 2 bases from V and 2 bases from J, leaving 11 bases between. The CDR3 region is CASSLRTVNTDTQYF. DNA of the CDR3: TGTGCCAGCAGCTTAAGGACAGTCAACACAGATACGCAGTATTTT.

The chain combines TRBV27 with TRBJ2-7, with TRBD1 matching 9 bases. The CDR3 contains 15 residues. With 6 bases clipped from V and 5 bases from J, the junction kept 11 bases outside the gene matches. The germline gives CDR1 MNHEY, CDR2 SMNVEV (reference sequence). CDR3 residues: CASSPLGTGFDEQYF. CDR3 DNA sequence: TGTGCCAGCAGCCCCCTGGGGACAGGGTTCGACGAGCAGTACTTC.

V usage is TRBV2 and J usage is TRBJ2-1, with 7 bases matching TRBD1. With V trimmed by 8 bases and J by 5 bases, 3 bases remained unmatched. This CDR3 region has 12 residues. Germline V gives CDR1 SNHLY, CDR2 FYNNEI. Here the CDR3 DNA reads TGTGCCAGCTCAGGACAGGACAATGAGCAGTTCTTC. The encoded protein is CASSGQDNEQFF.

J is TRBJ1-2 and V is TRBV7-2; D is unclear. This CDR3 spans 12 amino acids. V lost 5 bases and J 2 bases, leaving 6 bases between the germline ends. From germline, CDR1 is SGHTA and CDR2 FQGNSA. The chain's CDR3 is CASSPQNYGYTF. CDR3 in DNA: TGTGCCAGCAGCCCACAAAACTATGGCTACACCTTC.

The V call is TRBV2, the J call TRBJ1-6, with D perhaps matching TRBD1 (5 bases). Germline V gene sequence: CDR1 SNHLY, CDR2 FYNNEI. V shed 4 bases and J shed 0 bases, with 10 bases lying between them. The CDR3 consists of 16 residues. CDR3 bases: TGTGCCAGCAGTGGACAGAGCCCCTCCTATAATTCACCCCTCCACTTT. Amino acid sequence: CASSGQSPSYNSPLHF. The entire variable domain, with the rest obtained from reference TRBV2 and TRBJ1-6, is as follows: EPEVTQTPSHQVTQMGQEVILRCVPISNHLYFYWYRQILGQKVEFLVSFYNNEISEKSEIFDDQFSVERPDGSNFTLKIRSTKLEDSAMYFCASSGQSPSYNSPLHFGNGTRLTVT.

This sequence joins TRBV10-3 and TRBJ2-3; no clear D gene. Germline-derived CDR1 and CDR2 are ENHRY and SYGVKD. V was clipped by 0 bases and J by 1 base, with 8 bases between them. CDR3 length: 15 amino acids. In DNA, the CDR3 is TGTGCCATCAGTGAGTCAGACGAGGGCACAGATACGCAGTATTTT. As protein: CAISESDEGTDTQYF.

The rearrangement links TRBV6-5 to TRBJ1-2; D is uncertain. Germline loops: CDR1 MNHEY, CDR2 SVGAGI. Trimming cost V 6 bases and J 6 bases, with 14 bases left between them. This CDR3 has 13 amino acids. For the CDR3, the DNA is TGTGCCAGCAGCCCCAGCGCGTGGCATGGCTACACCTTC. Translation: CASSPSAWHGYTF.

The chain joins TRBV4-3 to TRBJ1-1; 11 nucleotides align to TRBD1. The CDR3 totals 15 residues. The germline V gene has CDR1 LGHNA and CDR2 YSLEER. After removal of 4 bases from V and 10 bases from J, the junction contained 11 bases not matched to a gene. As DNA, the CDR3 is TGCGCCAGCAGCCCAGTAGGGACAGGGGGAGATTCAGCTTTCTTT. It encodes CASSPVGTGGDSAFF.

The chain is built from TRBV29-1 and TRBJ2-1; TRBD1 aligns across 10 bases. V gave up 7 bases and J gave up 4 bases; unmatched junction bases: 10. The CDR3 consists of 15 residues. CDR1 and CDR2 (germline): SQVTM, ANQGSEA. Here the CDR3 DNA reads TGCAGCGCCCAAACCGGGACAGGGGTTTACAATGAGCAGTTCTTC. Protein sequence: CSAQTGTGVYNEQFF.

V is TRBV6-5 and J is TRBJ2-7; 8 bases agree with TRBD2. This CDR3 region has 14 residues. Trimming took 9 bases from V and 3 from J; bases not matched to a gene: 10. Germline-derived CDR1 and CDR2 are MNHEY and SVGAGI. This chain's CDR3 is CASSKLAENYEQYF. As DNA, the CDR3 is TGTGCCAGTTCCAAACTAGCGGAAAACTACGAGCAGTACTTC.

This clone turned up a few times. V gene TRBV7-2 combines with J gene TRBJ1-3; no clear D gene. This CDR3 comprises 14 residues. Trimming stripped 0 bases from V and 6 bases from J, with 9 bases between. Germline V lookup: CDR1 SGHTA, CDR2 FQGNSA. The CDR3: CASSLAAGTNTIYF. The CDR3 DNA follows: TGTGCCAGCAGCTTAGCGGCGGGAACAAACACCATATATTTT.

The rearrangement links TRBV24-1 to TRBJ2-1, with D perhaps TRBD1 (5 bases). CDR3 size: 18 residues. Germline assignment: CDR1 KGHDR and CDR2 SFDVKD. The V end was cut by 0 bases, the J end by 0 bases, with 14 bases between. As DNA, the CDR3 is TGTGCCACCAGTGATTTGGTGGTCGAAAGGGGCTCCTACAATGAGCAGTTCTTC. Residues: CATSDLVVERGSYNEQFF.

The chain combines TRBV5-1 with TRBJ2-7; 7 nucleotides line up with TRBD1. Trimming at V came to 5 bases and at J to 4 bases, leaving 12 bases not matched to a gene. The CDR3 covers 15 residues. The V gene's germline CDR1 is SGHRS and CDR2 YFSETQ. This CDR3 is CASRTNQGVRYEQYF. CDR3 sequence (DNA): TGCGCCAGCAGAACCAACCAGGGGGTGAGGTACGAGCAGTACTTC.

The genes are TRBV9 and TRBJ1-5; D unresolved. The germline V gene encodes CDR1 SGDLS and CDR2 YYNGEE. The length of the CDR3 is 15 residues. V was shortened by 2 bases and J by 2 bases, with 11 bases between the two germline ends. CDR3 DNA sequence: TGTGCCAGCAGCGTCGACGGGGTCGGCAATCAGCCCCAGCATTTT. Translated: CASSVDGVGNQPQHF.

The rearrangement uses TRBV14 and TRBJ1-1; D is perhaps TRBD1 (5 bases). The CDR3 totals 17 residues. V was pared by 1 base and J by 2 bases, with 17 bases between. The germline V gene encodes CDR1 SGHDN and CDR2 FVKESK. CDR3 sequence: CASSQGQHLFSNTEAFF. The CDR3 DNA reads as TGTGCCAGCAGCCAAGGACAGCACCTATTCAGTAACACTGAAGCTTTCTTT.

This rearrangement joins TRBV14 to TRBJ1-6; D not resolved. This CDR3 is 13 amino acids long. Per the germline V gene, CDR1 is SGHDN and CDR2 is FVKESK. V lost 4 bases and J 9 bases, leaving 10 bases between the germline ends. The CDR3 here is CASSPLTTSPLHF. In DNA form, the CDR3 reads TGTGCCAGCAGCCCCCTGACAACTTCACCCCTCCACTTT.

This chain joins TRBV18 and TRBJ1-2; D ambiguous. V gave up 3 bases and J gave up 7 bases, with 15 bases separating them. CDR3 length equals 14 residues. Germline assignment: CDR1 KGHSH and CDR2 LQKENI. The CDR3 here is CASSPDPFGSGYTF. In nucleotides, the CDR3 is TGTGCCAGCTCACCGGACCCTTTCGGGAGTGGCTACACCTTC.

A few counts support this clone. This CDR3 is CASSPSNQPQHF. Here the CDR3 DNA reads TGTGCCAGCTCACCATCAAATCAGCCCCAGCATTTT. The V and J genes are TRBV18 and TRBJ1-5, with unresolved D. V lost 2 bases and J lost 4, with 3 bases in between. The CDR3 covers 12 residues. Germline CDR1 and CDR2: KGHSH and LQKENI.

The chain couples TRBV27 to TRBJ1-5; D perhaps matches TRBD1 (5 bases). CDR3 length: 13 amino acids. Trimming cost V 6 bases and J 10 bases, with 16 bases left between them. The V gene's germline CDR1 is MNHEY and CDR2 SMNVEV (reference sequence). The CDR3 region has the DNA TGTGCCAGCAGCTTGGGGGGACTGTTTCCCCAGCATTTT. Amino acids: CASSLGGLFPQHF.

V is TRBV10-2 and J is TRBJ2-1, with D possibly TRBD2 on 5 matching bases. The V end lost 4 bases, the J end lost 5 bases, and 15 bases lay between the germline ends. This CDR3 has 15 residues. In germline, CDR1 is WSHSY, CDR2 SAAADI. CDR3 amino acids: CASSVFGLGNNEQFF. CDR3 DNA: TGCGCCAGCAGTGTGTTCGGACTGGGCAACAATGAGCAGTTCTTC.

The rearrangement uses TRBV2 and TRBJ1-3; D might be TRBD1 (5 bases). Germline CDR1 reads SNHLY; CDR2 reads FYNNEI. The CDR3 consists of 15 residues. Trimming stripped 5 bases from V and 4 bases from J, with 15 bases between. The DNA for the CDR3 is TGTGCCAGCAGTCCCAGAACAGGTTACGGAAACACCATATATTTT. Its protein product is CASSPRTGYGNTIYF.

CDR3 sequence reads: CSVDSTGEYNEQFF. The CDR3 DNA is TGCAGCGTTGATTCGACAGGGGAGTACAATGAGCAGTTCTTC. The chain couples TRBV29-1 to TRBJ2-1, with 8 bases matching TRBD1. The CDR3 is 14 residues long. The junction had 5 bases not matched to a gene; V was cut back by 3 bases and J by 4 bases. Germline assignment: CDR1 SQVTM and CDR2 ANQGSEA.

CDR3 region: CASSLHRDTEAFF. The CDR3 region has the DNA TGTGCCAGCTCACTCCACAGAGACACTGAAGCTTTCTTT. The chain recombines TRBV18 with TRBJ1-1; no firm D call. Germline loops: CDR1 KGHSH, CDR2 LQKENI. Deletions cut 4 bases from V and 3 bases from J, with 9 bases between. The CDR3 has 13 residues.